This is a list of T cell receptor beta chains from one sample in a study of blood T cell repertoires in COVID-19. Sequenced by immunoSEQ multiplex PCR; TCRdb stores in-frame clones only, minus some. The repertoire consists of about 370,000 clones, with approximately 89% occurring once and the leading ten covering roughly 10%. The sample comprised peripheral blood. These receptors all come from a woman younger than 45 with COVID-19, enrolled during active disease. The CDR3 runs from the conserved cysteine through the conserved F or W. Fields, in order: J gene, clone size, V gene, CDR3 protein. The size field is filled for only some rows; it gives once, few, many or a size class.

>TRBJ2-2|once|TRBV4-2
CASSQKGGSNTGELFF
>TRBJ1-2|.|TRBV4-3
CASSQVLRGPPLGYTF
>TRBJ1-5|.|TRBV5-1
CASSLAEGGQPQHF
>TRBJ2-3|.|TRBV3-1/TRBV3-2
CASSHGTSTDTQYF
>TRBJ2-1|.|TRBV7-2
CASSLDPGGDNEQFF
>TRBJ2-1|.|TRBV4-1
CASSQVPLGAGSYNEQFF
>TRBJ2-1|once|TRBV15
CATSRDGTSGNEQFF
>TRBJ1-2|.|TRBV9
CASSNRQGAGYGYTF
>TRBJ1-1|.|TRBV2
CASRAGYNTEAFF
>TRBJ1-4|once|TRBV19
CASSINWRGMGEKLFF
>TRBJ2-7|.|TRBV27
CASRLAGGWSYEQYF
>TRBJ2-5|.|TRBV24-1
CATSATRQTQETQYF
>TRBJ2-1|.|TRBV6-5
CASTIAGGGGNEQFF
>TRBJ1-4|.|TRBV9
CASSVVGSAGEKLFF
>TRBJ2-3|.|TRBV12-5
CASGLVPDGGIRIRDTQYF
>TRBJ1-1|.|TRBV19
CASSRRQGANEAFF
>TRBJ2-5|.|TRBV4-2
CASSVVGSLETQYF
>TRBJ2-1|.|TRBV7-9
CASSTTGTSGYNEQFF
>TRBJ2-7|.|TRBV7-2
CASSFRLASYEQYF
>TRBJ2-1|.|TRBV7-2
CATSGGSSYNEQFF
>TRBJ2-2|.|TRBV28
CASSPPTSGSLTNTGELFF
>TRBJ2-2|.|TRBV9
CASSPRLAGGELFF
>TRBJ1-5|.|TRBV28
CASRFFAGGRKQPQHF
>TRBJ2-3|once|TRBV5-8
CASSFGTSGTSTDTQYF
>TRBJ1-2|few|TRBV10-3
CAISDRGYYGYTF